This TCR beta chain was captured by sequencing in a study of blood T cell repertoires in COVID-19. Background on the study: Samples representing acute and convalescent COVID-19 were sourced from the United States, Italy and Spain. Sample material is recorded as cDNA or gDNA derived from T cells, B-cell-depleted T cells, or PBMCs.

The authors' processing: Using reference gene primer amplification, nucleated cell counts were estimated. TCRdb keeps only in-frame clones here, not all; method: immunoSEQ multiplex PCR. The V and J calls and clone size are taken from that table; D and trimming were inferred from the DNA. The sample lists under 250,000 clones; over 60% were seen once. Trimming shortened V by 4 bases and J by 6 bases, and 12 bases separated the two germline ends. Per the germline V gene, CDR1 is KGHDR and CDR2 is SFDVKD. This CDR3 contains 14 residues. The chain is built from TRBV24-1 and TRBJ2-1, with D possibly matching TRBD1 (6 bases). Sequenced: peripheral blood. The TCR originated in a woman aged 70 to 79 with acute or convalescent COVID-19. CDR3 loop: CATSETDRPNEQFF. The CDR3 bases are TGTGCCACCAGTGAGACCGACAGGCCCAATGAGCAGTTCTTC.